This is a list of T cell receptor beta chains from one sample in a study of blood T cell repertoires in COVID-19. Generated by immunoSEQ multiplex PCR, the TCRdb table keeps only in-frame clones and is missing some. The sample holds about 400,000 clones, about nine tenths seen once. Material for sequencing was PBMCs or T cells enriched from blood (not recorded which). All receptors derive from a woman aged 25 to 39 who had recovered from COVID-19. CDR3s include the opening cysteine and the closing phenylalanine or tryptophan. Each record gives: D gene, J gene, V gene, CDR3 length, clone size, CDR3 protein, CDR3 DNA. D genes are given only for firm matches. The size entry is marked missing in some rows and otherwise reads once, few, many or a size class.

TRBD1,TRBJ2-2,TRBV4-1,19,NA,CASSQRQGAGSGNTGELFF,TGCGCCAGCAGCCAACGACAGGGGGCAGGGAGCGGGAACACCGGGGAGCTGTTTTTT
NA,TRBJ1-4,TRBV29-1,11,NA,CSVEQREKLFF,TGCAGCGTAGAACAACGGGAAAAACTGTTTTTT
TRBD1,TRBJ2-7,TRBV28,14,NA,CAAESGTGRHEQYF,TGTGCCGCTGAATCCGGGACAGGGAGGCACGAGCAGTACTTC
TRBD1,TRBJ2-3,TRBV5-4,15,NA,CASSLSSSGGNTQYF,TGTGCCAGCAGCTTATCATCCTCAGGGGGAAATACGCAGTATTTT
TRBD2,TRBJ2-1,TRBV30,16,NA,CAWSAHLPGGVNEQFF,TGTGCCTGGAGTGCTCATCTTCCGGGGGGGGTGAATGAGCAGTTCTTC
NA,TRBJ1-5,TRBV21-1,18,NA,CASSTSGTLIPSNQPQHF,TGTGCCAGCAGCACCTCGGGAACCCTGATCCCTAGCAATCAGCCCCAGCATTTT
TRBD1,TRBJ2-1,TRBV5-1,18,NA,CASSSAKTGTGDLNEQFF,TGCGCCAGCAGCTCGGCAAAAACCGGGACAGGGGATTTGAATGAGCAGTTCTTC
NA,TRBJ2-5,TRBV4-1,13,NA,CASSLGVGETQYF,TGCGCCAGCAGCCTCGGGGTCGGGGAGACCCAGTACTTC
NA,TRBJ1-1,TRBV13,15,NA,CASSLGLGQGAEAFF,TGTGCCAGCAGCTTAGGCCTAGGTCAGGGCGCTGAAGCTTTCTTT
TRBD2,TRBJ2-3,TRBV11-3,14,NA,CASSPRLGRDTQYF,TGTGCCAGCAGCCCCCGACTCGGGAGGGATACGCAGTATTTT
NA,TRBJ1-5,TRBV11-2,13,NA,CASSLAPAQPQHF,TGTGCCAGCAGCTTAGCCCCAGCGCAGCCCCAGCATTTT
TRBD2,TRBJ2-5,TRBV7-2,16,NA,CASRSGPGLGSETQYF,TGTGCCAGCAGATCCGGGCCGGGACTAGGGTCAGAGACCCAGTACTTC
TRBD1,TRBJ1-3,TRBV18,15,NA,CASSLMDRAGNTIYF,TGTGCCAGCTCCCTAATGGACAGGGCTGGAAACACCATATATTTT
TRBD1,TRBJ1-2,TRBV29-1,12,NA,CSVEGDSYGYTF,TGCAGCGTTGAGGGGGACAGCTATGGCTACACCTTC
TRBD1,TRBJ1-6,TRBV7-9,16,NA,CASSLGRTGGGSPLHF,TGTGCCAGCAGCTTAGGGCGGACAGGGGGAGGCTCACCCCTCCACTTT
TRBD2,TRBJ2-1,TRBV4-1,17,once,CATKPALAGGHHNEQFF,TGCGCCACCAAGCCAGCCCTTGCGGGGGGGCACCACAATGAGCAGTTCTTC
NA,TRBJ1-1,TRBV9,13,NA,CASSVDRDTEAFF,TGTGCCAGCAGCGTAGACAGAGACACTGAAGCTTTCTTT
TRBD2,TRBJ2-5,TRBV11-2,17,NA,CASSARVLAEAQETQYF,TGTGCCAGCAGCGCTAGGGTCCTAGCGGAGGCCCAAGAGACCCAGTACTTC
NA,TRBJ2-7,TRBV7-3,11,NA,CASSSAGEQYF,TGTGCCAGCAGCTCAGCGGGTGAGCAGTACTTC
NA,TRBJ1-3,TRBV7-9,17,NA,CASSLISGGAAGNTIYF,TGTGCCAGCAGCTTAATTTCTGGGGGGGCGGCTGGAAACACCATATATTTT
TRBD1,TRBJ1-2,TRBV6-5,15,NA,CASRTGTGRGYGYTF,TGTGCCAGCAGAACGGGGACAGGGAGGGGCTATGGCTACACCTTC
TRBD1,TRBJ2-7,TRBV4-1,16,NA,CASSPRDSNPSYEQYF,TGCGCCAGCAGCCCAAGGGACAGCAACCCCTCCTACGAGCAGTACTTC
NA,TRBJ2-6,TRBV4-2,17,NA,CASSQAVGSSGANVLTF,TGTGCCAGCAGCCAAGCGGTTGGGAGCTCTGGGGCCAACGTCCTGACTTTC
NA,TRBJ1-5,TRBV3-1/TRBV3-2,15,NA,CASSQDPTLYQPQHF,TGTGCCAGCAGCCAAGATCCAACACTATATCAGCCCCAGCATTTT
NA,TRBJ1-3,TRBV7-9,14,NA,CASSFGDSGNTIYF,TGTGCCAGCAGCTTCGGAGACAGTGGAAACACCATATATTTT
TRBD1,TRBJ1-3,TRBV29-1,13,NA,CSVTDRDGNTIYF,TGCAGCGTTACAGACAGGGATGGAAACACCATATATTTT
NA,TRBJ1-3,TRBV5-1,16,NA,CASSLRTGHSGNTIYF,TGCGCCAGCAGCTTGCGCACAGGACACTCTGGAAACACCATATATTTT
NA,TRBJ2-6,TRBV6-6,17,NA,CASSPRQFRSGANVLTF,TGTGCCAGCAGTCCCCGACAGTTCCGCTCTGGGGCCAACGTCCTGACTTTC
TRBD1,TRBJ1-6,TRBV2,13,NA,CASRGQRNSPLHF,TGTGCCAGCAGGGGACAGAGGAATTCACCCCTCCACTTT
TRBD1,TRBJ1-4,TRBV5-6,17,NA,CASSVTGDGATNEKLFF,TGTGCCAGCAGCGTGACAGGGGATGGGGCAACTAATGAAAAACTGTTTTTT
NA,TRBJ2-1,TRBV7-2,14,NA,CASSHRDSYNEQFF,TGTGCCAGCAGCCACAGGGATTCCTACAATGAGCAGTTCTTC
TRBD1,TRBJ1-3,TRBV27,15,NA,CASSLSGQGTHTIYF,TGTGCCAGCAGTTTATCGGGACAGGGTACACACACCATATATTTT
TRBD2,TRBJ2-1,TRBV9,17,NA,CASSVGTSGRVYNEQFF,TGTGCCAGCAGCGTAGGGACTAGCGGGAGGGTTTACAATGAGCAGTTCTTC
NA,TRBJ2-7,TRBV7-9,13,NA,CASSLYGEGEQYF,TGTGCCAGCAGCTTATACGGAGAAGGCGAGCAGTACTTC
NA,TRBJ2-2,TRBV18,16,NA,CASSPSEGAHTGELFF,TGTGCCAGCTCACCATCGGAGGGGGCGCACACCGGGGAGCTGTTTTTT
NA,TRBJ2-2,TRBV7-9,15,NA,CASSLGGANTGELFF,TGTGCCAGCAGCTTAGGCGGAGCCAACACCGGGGAGCTGTTTTTT
TRBD1,TRBJ2-7,TRBV9,14,NA,CASSVAGTGNEQYF,TGTGCCAGCAGCGTAGCCGGGACAGGGAACGAGCAGTACTTC
TRBD1,TRBJ1-2,TRBV5-6,13,once,CASSLNPTGAATF,TGTGCCAGCAGCCTTAACCCCACAGGGGCCGCCACCTTC
NA,TRBJ2-7,TRBV29-1,14,few,CSVGNPTGQGEQYF,TGCAGCGTTGGGAATCCCACGGGCCAGGGAGAGCAGTACTTC
NA,TRBJ2-7,TRBV11-1,16,NA,CASSLARRRSGYEQYF,TGTGCCAGCAGCTTAGCCCGCAGGAGATCGGGGTACGAGCAGTACTTC
NA,TRBJ1-6,TRBV2,16,NA,CASSGAGAGSNSPLHF,TGTGCCAGCAGTGGGGCGGGGGCCGGGAGTAATTCACCCCTCCACTTT
NA,TRBJ1-1,TRBV3-1/TRBV3-2,13,NA,CASSHLQGSEAFF,TGTGCCAGCAGCCATCTACAGGGCTCTGAAGCTTTCTTT